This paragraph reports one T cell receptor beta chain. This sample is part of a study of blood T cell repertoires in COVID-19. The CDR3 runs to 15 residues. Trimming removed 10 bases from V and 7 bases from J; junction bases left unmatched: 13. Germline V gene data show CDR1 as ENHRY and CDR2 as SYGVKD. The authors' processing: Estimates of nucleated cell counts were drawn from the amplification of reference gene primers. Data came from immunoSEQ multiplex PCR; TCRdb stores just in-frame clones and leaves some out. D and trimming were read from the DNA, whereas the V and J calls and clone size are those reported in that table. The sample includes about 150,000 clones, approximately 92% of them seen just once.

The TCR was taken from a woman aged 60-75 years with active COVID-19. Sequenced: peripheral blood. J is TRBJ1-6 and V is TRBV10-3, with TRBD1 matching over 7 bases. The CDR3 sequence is CATRAGDRVNSPLHF. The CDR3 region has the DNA TGTGCCACCCGTGCAGGAGACAGGGTAAATTCACCCCTCCACTTT.